The 31 T cell receptor beta chains below were found in one sample sequenced in a study of blood T cell repertoires in COVID-19. Libraries were prepared by immunoSEQ multiplex PCR; TCRdb keeps only in-frame clonotypes and omits some of them. The sample gives around 170,000 clones, roughly 87% of which show up once; about 7% is in the top ten. Sequenced: PBMCs or T cells enriched from blood (not recorded which). All receptors derive from a woman in her 50s who had recovered from COVID-19.

CDR3: CASSLLGGGIGEKLFF. CDR3 DNA sequence: TGCGCCAGCAGCTTGTTAGGGGGCGGAATAGGGGAAAAACTGTTTTTT. The V gene is TRBV5-1, the J gene TRBJ1-4; TRBD1 matches 7 bases. CDR3 length equals 16 residues. J lost 8 bases, V lost 1 base, and 11 bases had no gene match. The germline gives CDR1 SGHRS, CDR2 YFSETQ.

The chain couples TRBV29-1 to TRBJ1-6; D possibly corresponds to TRBD1 (5 bases). V lost 6 bases and J 5 bases, leaving 14 bases between the germline ends. Germline CDR1 is SQVTM and CDR2 is ANQGSEA. The CDR3 contains 14 residues. The CDR3 protein is CSVAQDTNNSPLHF. The CDR3 nucleotides are TGCAGCGTCGCACAGGATACTAATAATTCACCCCTCCACTTT.

V gene TRBV28 combines with J gene TRBJ2-5; no clear D gene. This CDR3 has 12 amino acids. Germline assignment: CDR1 MDHEN and CDR2 SYDVKM. Trimming stripped 7 bases from V and 5 bases from J, with 11 bases between. The CDR3 nucleotides are TGTGCCAGCAAAACGAGTTTGGAGACCCAGTACTTC. It codes for CASKTSLETQYF.

The chain employs TRBV19 and TRBJ2-7; possible D gene TRBD1, 5 bases. The CDR3 covers 14 residues. CDR1 is LNHDA and CDR2 is SQIVND in the germline V gene (reference sequence). Trimming removed 6 bases at V and 0 bases at J, with 12 bases between. The CDR3 coding sequence is TGTGCCAGTAGCCTGGGGCAGAGCTCCTACGAGCAGTACTTC. Translating it yields CASSLGQSSYEQYF.

This rearrangement joins TRBV19 to TRBJ2-7; D call uncertain. V lost 7 bases to trimming and J lost 2 bases, with 15 bases between them. The V gene's germline CDR1 is LNHDA and CDR2 SQIVND (reference sequence). The CDR3 extends over 14 amino acids. The CDR3 loop is CASTQRFSPYEQYF. DNA for the CDR3: TGTGCCAGTACCCAGAGGTTCTCCCCCTACGAGCAGTACTTC.

The chain couples TRBV7-8 to TRBJ1-3, with 11 nucleotides matching TRBD1. Germline V CDR1 and CDR2: SGHVS, FQNEAQ. Trimming removed 5 bases from V and 7 bases from J; junction bases left unmatched: 10. CDR3 size: 16 residues. CDR3 amino acids: CASSLGQGAKGNTIYF. DNA for the CDR3: TGTGCCAGCAGCCTAGGACAGGGGGCAAAAGGGAACACCATATATTTT. Full variable domain (outside the CDR3, taken from reference TRBV7-8 and TRBJ1-3): GAGVSQSPRYKVAKRGQDVALRCDPISGHVSLFWYQQALGQGPEFLTYFQNEAQLDKSGLPSDRFFAERPEGSVSTLKIQRTQQEDSAVYLCASSLGQGAKGNTIYFGEGSWLTVV.

This clone was observed a handful of times. The chain employs TRBV11-2 and TRBJ1-1; D may be TRBD1 (5 bases). This CDR3 spans 14 amino acids. Germline assignment: CDR1 SGHAT and CDR2 FQNNGV. V was clipped by 3 bases and J by 6 bases, with 14 bases between them. CDR3 sequence: CASSFQGFAAEAFF. The DNA of the CDR3 is TGTGCCAGCAGCTTCCAGGGTTTCGCAGCTGAAGCTTTCTTT.

The chain uses TRBV3-1 (or the pseudogene TRBV3-2) and TRBJ1-4, with 11 positions matching TRBD1. V shed 4 bases, J shed 11 bases, and the junction held 9 bases outside the gene matches. The CDR3 totals 15 residues. CDR1 is LGHDT, CDR2 YNNKEL, per germline (reference sequence). The CDR3 spells CASSPRDRGGWKLFF. As DNA, the CDR3 is TGTGCCAGCAGCCCGCGGGACAGGGGGGGATGGAAACTGTTTTTT.

The chain combines TRBV7-2 with TRBJ1-4, with D uncertain. Germline assignment: CDR1 SGHTA and CDR2 FQGNSA. The CDR3 has 14 amino acids. V was trimmed by 3 bases and J by 5 bases, leaving 10 bases between them. CDR3: CASSFNGGNEKLFF. CDR3 nucleotides: TGTGCCAGCAGCTTCAACGGAGGGAATGAAAAACTGTTTTTT.

This clone has only one observation. This rearrangement joins TRBV4-3 to TRBJ2-3; the match to TRBD2 covers 13 bases. Germline V gene sequence: CDR1 LGHNA, CDR2 YSLEER. The CDR3 runs to 16 residues. V trimming: 4 bases; J trimming: 2 bases; junction bases outside the gene matches: 3. The CDR3 protein is CASSRGTSGTTDTQYF. In DNA form, the CDR3 reads TGCGCCAGCAGCCGAGGGACTAGCGGGACCACAGATACGCAGTATTTT.

This clone was observed a handful of times. The V and J genes are TRBV28 and TRBJ1-2; possible D gene TRBD1, 5 bases. The CDR3 is made up of 12 amino acids. Germline V gene data show CDR1 as MDHEN and CDR2 as SYDVKM. Trimming removed 6 bases at V and 4 bases at J, with 9 bases between. The CDR3 protein is CASRDSLYGYTF. In DNA form, the CDR3 reads TGTGCCAGCAGAGACAGCCTCTATGGCTACACCTTC.

V is TRBV24-1 and J is TRBJ1-1, with no clear D. CDR3 length: 11 amino acids. CDR1 is KGHDR and CDR2 is SFDVKD in the germline V gene. Trimming left V 4 bases short and J 7 bases short, with 6 bases between. DNA of the CDR3: TGTGCCACCAGTGACGCGAATGAAGCTTTCTTT. Its translation is CATSDANEAFF.

The table lists this clone with a few counts. This rearrangement joins TRBV27 to TRBJ2-7; a weak D match, TRBD1 (6 bases). The germline V gene encodes CDR1 MNHEY and CDR2 SMNVEV (reference sequence). The CDR3 has 14 residues. V lost 6 bases and J lost 0, with 12 bases in between. The CDR3 nucleotides are TGTGCCAGCAGCTACAGGGCTAGCTCCTACGAGCAGTACTTC. This translates into CASSYRASSYEQYF.

The chain links TRBV9 to TRBJ2-6; TRBD1 agrees at 8 bases. Germline V CDR1 and CDR2: SGDLS, YYNGEE. This CDR3 comprises 20 residues. V lost 3 bases and J lost 0; bases outside the gene matches: 14. The CDR3 nucleotides read TGTGCCAGCAGCGCCCGACTCCTAGGACAGGGAAGCTCTGGGGCCAACGTCCTGACTTTC. Encoded protein: CASSARLLGQGSSGANVLTF.

J is TRBJ2-2 and V is TRBV6-5; no definite D call. Germline CDR1 and CDR2: MNHEY and SVGAGI. This CDR3 has 13 amino acids. Trimming removed 0 bases from V and 6 bases from J, with 5 bases in between. This CDR3 is CASSYSLPGELFF. DNA of the CDR3: TGTGCCAGCAGTTACTCCCTTCCCGGGGAGCTGTTTTTT.

This clone was seen a single time. V gene TRBV10-3 combines with J gene TRBJ1-6; D gene ambiguous. Germline lookup yields CDR1 ENHRY and CDR2 SYGVKD. Between the trimmed V and J ends, which lost 0 bases and 7 bases, there was a span of 10 bases. The CDR3 has 15 residues. CDR3 amino acids: CAISESGGWNSPLHF. Written as DNA, the CDR3 is TGTGCCATCAGTGAGTCCGGAGGGTGGAATTCACCCCTCCACTTT.

This chain links TRBV4-1 with TRBJ2-3; 11 bases are a match to TRBD2. There are 16 residues in the CDR3. Germline CDR1 and CDR2: MGHRA and YSYEKL. The trim removed 1 base at V and 4 bases at J, leaving 4 bases unmatched. The CDR3 sequence is CASSQAQLAGADTQYF. The CDR3 bases are TGCGCCAGCAGCCAAGCCCAACTAGCGGGAGCAGATACGCAGTATTTT.

CDR3 sequence: CAPPREEGIYEQYF. The CDR3 nucleotides read TGCGCCCCCCCACGGGAGGAGGGGATTTACGAGCAGTACTTC. This rearrangement joins TRBV10-1 to TRBJ2-7, with 7 bases fitting TRBD2. Unmatched junction bases numbered 14, after V lost 11 bases and J lost 4 bases. The CDR3 is 14 residues long. The germline V gene has CDR1 WNHNN and CDR2 SYGVQD (reference sequence).

V is TRBV23-1 and J is TRBJ2-7; TRBD1 matches at 11 bases. TRBV23-1 is labeled an ORF, and its function is uncertain. The CDR3 covers 17 residues. Losses at the gene ends were 2 bases for V and 1 base for J; bases not matched to a gene: 7. The chain's CDR3 is CASSQPGQGDQSYEQYF. The CDR3 region has the DNA TGCGCCAGCAGTCAACCGGGACAGGGGGACCAGTCCTACGAGCAGTACTTC.

The chain combines TRBV5-3 with TRBJ1-6, with TRBD1 identical over 7 bases. TRBV5-3 is filed as an ORF, its function uncertain. The ends lost 5 bases at V and 2 bases at J; junction bases unmatched: 4. The CDR3 consists of 15 residues. CDR3 sequence (DNA): TGTGCCAGAAGGAGACAGGGAACCTATAATTCACCCCTCCACTTT. As protein: CARRRQGTYNSPLHF.

This clone was counted a single time. The J gene is TRBJ2-2, the V gene TRBV20-1; 15 bases line up with TRBD2. Trimming at V came to 3 bases and at J to 4 bases, leaving 3 bases not matched to a gene. This CDR3 has 16 residues. Looked up from germline, CDR1 is DFQATT and CDR2 is SNEGSKA (reference sequence). The CDR3 sequence is CSASGGLAGGTGELFF. Written as DNA, the CDR3 is TGCAGTGCTAGTGGGGGACTAGCGGGAGGCACCGGGGAGCTGTTTTTT.

The V and J genes are TRBV6-5 and TRBJ2-7, with 7 bases matching TRBD1. The CDR3 runs to 14 residues. J was trimmed by 2 bases and V by 6 bases; bases with no gene match: 7. Germline CDR1 MNHEY, CDR2 SVGAGI. This CDR3 is CASRPQGTAYEQYF. CDR3 in DNA: TGTGCCAGCAGGCCACAGGGGACCGCCTACGAGCAGTACTTC.

The J gene is TRBJ1-3, the V gene TRBV9; D may be TRBD1 (5 bases). This CDR3 is 17 amino acids long. Between the trimmed V and J ends, which lost 4 bases and 0 bases, there was a span of 17 bases. Germline V gives CDR1 SGDLS, CDR2 YYNGEE. The DNA for the CDR3 is TGTGCCAGCAGCCCCCGACGGGGGGGTCTCTCTGGAAACACCATATATTTT. It codes for CASSPRRGGLSGNTIYF.

The chain recombines TRBV28 with TRBJ1-4; TRBD1 aligns across 7 bases. CDR1 and CDR2 from the germline V gene are MDHEN and SYDVKM. V lost 2 bases to trimming and J lost 4 bases; unmatched junction nucleotides: 7. There are 16 residues in the CDR3. The chain's CDR3 is CASSLTPGQINEKLFF. The CDR3 region has the DNA TGTGCCAGCAGTTTAACTCCGGGACAGATTAATGAAAAACTGTTTTTT.

This clone was observed once. This chain uses TRBV2 with TRBJ2-7; TRBD1 aligns across 11 bases. The CDR3 has 16 residues. The germline V gene has CDR1 SNHLY and CDR2 FYNNEI. J gave up 1 base and V 5 bases, and 7 bases lay outside the gene matches. The CDR3 loop reads CASSFPRDRGSYEQYF. The CDR3 coding sequence is TGTGCCAGCAGTTTTCCCCGGGACAGGGGGTCCTACGAGCAGTACTTC.

The chain combines TRBV24-1 with TRBJ2-7; 9 bases fit TRBD1. The CDR3 consists of 15 residues. CDR1 is KGHDR and CDR2 is SFDVKD in the germline V gene. V was pared by 9 bases and J by 4 bases, with 12 bases of the junction left unmatched. The CDR3 region has the DNA TGTGCCACCTTATATGTGCGCGGGACAGGGTACGAGCAGTACTTC. It specifies CATLYVRGTGYEQYF.

CDR3 sequence (DNA): TGTGCCAGCAGCCCCTTTGCGGCACAAGAGACCCAGTACTTC. This translates into CASSPFAAQETQYF. This chain joins TRBV5-4 and TRBJ2-5; no firm D call. V dropped 4 bases and J dropped 2 bases, with 12 bases sitting between them. The CDR3 contains 14 residues. Germline CDR1 and CDR2: SGHNT and YYREEE (reference sequence).

This clone was detected once. The chain joins TRBV14 to TRBJ2-1, with TRBD2 matching 14 bases. Looked up from germline, CDR1 is SGHDN and CDR2 is FVKESK. CDR3 length: 17 residues. Germline trimming cut 3 bases from V and 5 bases from J; bases unmatched to any gene: 6. CDR3 sequence: CASSHLPGLAGDNEQFF. CDR3 nucleotides: TGTGCCAGCAGCCACCTACCGGGACTAGCGGGAGACAATGAGCAGTTCTTC.

The chain couples TRBV5-8 to TRBJ1-6; no clear D. The CDR3 totals 15 residues. The V and J ends lost 0 bases and 6 bases respectively, with 10 bases between them. In germline, CDR1 is SGHTS, CDR2 YDEGEE. CDR3 coding DNA: TGTGCCAGCAGCTTGGTCTGGGGAGGTAATTCACCCCTCCACTTT. As protein: CASSLVWGGNSPLHF.

The chain uses TRBV29-1 and TRBJ1-1; 8 bases match TRBD1. This CDR3 spans 12 amino acids. Per germline, CDR1 SQVTM and CDR2 ANQGSEA. J lost 3 bases, V lost 7 bases, and 4 bases had no gene match. Here the CDR3 DNA reads TGCAGCGGACTGGACAGGGACACTGAAGCTTTCTTT. Its protein is CSGLDRDTEAFF.

The chain uses TRBV5-1 and TRBJ1-2, with TRBD1 as a possible D gene (5 bases). With 0 bases removed from V and 5 bases from J, the gap between germline ends came to 17 bases. The V gene's germline CDR1 is SGHRS and CDR2 YFSETQ. CDR3 length equals 16 residues. The CDR3 loop is CASSLAPTATVYGYTF. CDR3 nucleotides: TGCGCCAGCAGCTTGGCCCCGACAGCCACCGTTTATGGCTACACCTTC.